Listed here are 22 T cell receptor beta chains from one sample, sequenced in a study of CD8+CD57+ T cells in acquired aplastic anemia. For CDR3 and TCR beta VDJ profiling, genomic DNA was the template used. TCRdb reprocessed the reads via MiXCR and lists one record per CDR3 protein. The profile shows about 190,000 distinct CDR3 sequences, approximately 49% of them singletons. The sequenced material came from sorted CD4+, CD8+, or CD8+CD57+ T cells (not recorded which) from PBMCs. Receptors were obtained from a human donor in good health, serving as a control.

This clonotype was counted at least ten times. The chain couples TRBV5-1 to TRBJ2-7; D is uncertain. V was clipped by 2 bases and J by 5 bases, with 8 bases between them. CDR1 and CDR2 (germline): SGHRS, YFSETQ. This CDR3 contains 12 residues. This chain's CDR3 is CASSLSRDEQYF. CDR3 in DNA: TGCGCCAGCAGCTTATCCCGGGACGAGCAGTACTTC. Drawing the rest from reference TRBV5-1 and TRBJ2-7, the complete variable domain is KAGVTQTPRYLIKTRGQQVTLSCSPISGHRSVSWYQQTPGQGLQFLFEYFSETQRNKGNFPGRFSGRQFSNSRSEMNVSTLELGDSALYLCASSLSRDEQYFGPGTRLTVT.

To note about this clonotype: At one end the junction does not follow the germline gene, possibly because of a read error. J is TRBJ1-1 and V is TRBV2; tentatively, D is TRBD1 (6 bases). The CDR3 spans 14 residues. From germline, CDR1 is SNHLY and CDR2 FYNNEI. CDR3 region: CASNKGVLNTEAFF. Here the CDR3 DNA reads TGTGCCAGCAATAAGGGGGTATTGAACACCGAAGCTTTCTTT.

This clonotype has a single count. The chain recombines TRBV24-1 with TRBJ1-2, with D uncertain. The germline V gene encodes CDR1 KGHDR and CDR2 SFDVKD. The CDR3 covers 14 residues. Trimming took 4 bases from V and 4 from J, leaving 12 bases between them. The chain's CDR3 is CATSDSMEPYGYTF. CDR3 sequence (DNA): TGTGCCACCAGTGACTCCATGGAACCCTATGGCTACACCTTC.

The V call is TRBV12-3 or TRBV12-4, the J call TRBJ1-6; unclear D gene. Trimming left V 2 bases short and J 5 bases short, with 7 bases between. This CDR3 spans 14 amino acids. The DNA for the CDR3 is TGTGCCAGCAGTTTAACGTTCGATAATTCACCCCTCCACTTT. Amino acids: CASSLTFDNSPLHF.

This chain joins TRBV2 and TRBJ1-1; 8 bases fit TRBD1. CDR1 is SNHLY and CDR2 is FYNNEI in the germline V gene. J was trimmed by 5 bases and V by 7 bases; bases with no gene match: 9. CDR3 length: 14 amino acids. CDR3 DNA sequence: TGTGCCAGCATACTAGACAGGGGAGGTACTGAAGCTTTCTTT. Amino acid sequence: CASILDRGGTEAFF.

This clonotype came up many times. The V gene is TRBV9, the J gene TRBJ1-2, with D unclear. Per germline, CDR1 SGDLS and CDR2 YYNGEE. The CDR3 runs to 13 residues. V shed 4 bases and J shed 0 bases, with 7 bases lying between them. In nucleotides, the CDR3 is TGTGCCAGCAGCCCGTTAGCTAACTATGGCTACACCTTC. Translating it yields CASSPLANYGYTF.

This chain links TRBV15 with TRBJ2-7; either TRBD1 or TRBD2 may supply D (5 bases each). This CDR3 region has 15 residues. Germline assignment: CDR1 LNHNV and CDR2 YYDKDF (reference sequence). V shed 5 bases and J shed 1 base, with 15 bases lying between them. CDR3 coding DNA: TGTGCCACCAGCCGAGGGGCCCAAGGATCCTACGAGCAGTACTTC. Amino acid sequence: CATSRGAQGSYEQYF.

The rearrangement uses TRBV19 and TRBJ2-7, with 8 nucleotides matching TRBD2. The length of the CDR3 is 14 residues. With 5 bases clipped from V and 4 bases from J, the junction kept 7 bases outside the gene matches. Per germline, CDR1 LNHDA and CDR2 SQIVND (reference sequence). The CDR3, as DNA: TGTGCCAGTAGTGAAGCGGGAGCCTTTTACGAGCAGTACTTC. Amino acid sequence: CASSEAGAFYEQYF.

In this sample, this clonotype turned up a few times. This chain joins TRBV28 and TRBJ1-5; no reliable D call. V lost 6 bases to trimming and J lost 1 base, with 16 bases between them. This CDR3 comprises 16 residues. Germline lookup yields CDR1 MDHEN and CDR2 SYDVKM. The CDR3 sequence: CASRNFEGASNQPQHF. CDR3 in DNA: TGTGCCAGCAGGAATTTCGAGGGCGCGAGCAATCAGCCCCAGCATTTT.

This clonotype has ten or more counts. The chain uses TRBV4-2 and TRBJ2-7, with TRBD2 matching 12 bases. This CDR3 comprises 17 residues. Germline V gene data show CDR1 as LGHNA and CDR2 as YNFKEQ. J gave up 3 bases and V 1 base, and 7 bases lay outside the gene matches. Here the CDR3 DNA reads TGTGCCAGCAGCCAAGGCCCACCACTAGCGGGGGGCTACGAGCAGTACTTC. It specifies CASSQGPPLAGGYEQYF.

The V and J genes are TRBV7-3 and TRBJ1-6, with a tentative D call TRBD1 (5 bases). V was pared by 4 bases and J by 7 bases, with 11 bases between. The CDR3 is made up of 14 amino acids. Germline V gene lookup returns CDR1 SGHTA and CDR2 FQGTGA. CDR3 protein: CASSSGTSNSPLHF. The CDR3 bases are TGTGCCAGCAGCTCAGGGACCTCCAATTCACCCCTCCACTTT.

This clonotype was seen ten or more times. CDR3 region: CASSPRGGGDYEQYF. The CDR3 nucleotides read TGTGCCAGCAGCCCTCGAGGAGGGGGAGACTACGAGCAGTACTTC. The J gene is TRBJ2-7, the V gene TRBV7-3; perhaps D is TRBD1 or TRBD2 (6 bases each). In germline, CDR1 is SGHTA, CDR2 FQGTGA. Trimming removed 5 bases at V and 3 bases at J, with 17 bases between. The CDR3 sequence is 15 residues long.

This chain connects TRBV20-1 to TRBJ1-6, with 9 positions matching TRBD1. The J segment lost 9 bases and the V segment lost 0 bases, leaving 3 bases of the junction unmatched. CDR3 length: 14 amino acids. Per germline, CDR1 DFQATT and CDR2 SNEGSKA (reference sequence). CDR3 DNA: TGCAGTGCTAGAGAAACAGGGGGCGGTTCACCCCTCCACTTT. This translates into CSARETGGGSPLHF.

There are many counts of this clonotype. This may arise from a read error, as a much more abundant clone is one base away. The J gene is TRBJ2-5, the V gene TRBV7-7; 8 bases map to TRBD1. The CDR3 length is 15 residues. CDR1 is SSHAT, CDR2 FNYEAQ, per germline (reference sequence). The CDR3: CASGPDRGMGETQYF. In DNA form, the CDR3 reads TGTGCTAGCGGCCCCGACAGGGGAATGGGAGAGACCCAGTACTTC.

This chain uses TRBV10-3 with TRBJ2-3, with D perhaps TRBD2 (5 bases). Germline V gene sequence: CDR1 ENHRY, CDR2 SYGVKD. The CDR3 sequence is 17 residues long. V gave up 3 bases and J gave up 1 base, with 17 bases separating them. The CDR3 DNA reads TGTGCCATCAGTGAAGTTGAGGTACTACTAGGCACAGATACGCAGTATTTT. Translating gives CAISEVEVLLGTDTQYF.

This clonotype was observed a few times. J is TRBJ2-7 and V is TRBV25-1; maybe TRBD1 (5 bases). This CDR3 has 14 residues. Between the trimmed V and J ends, which lost 4 bases and 3 bases, there was a span of 13 bases. Germline values: CDR1 MGHDK, CDR2 SYGVNS. The CDR3 loop is CASSATTAIYEQYF. The CDR3 DNA sequence: TGTGCCAGCAGTGCTACGACAGCGATCTACGAGCAGTACTTC.

This clonotype was observed at least ten times. The rearrangement uses TRBV28 and TRBJ1-2, with D perhaps TRBD1 (6 bases). Between the trimmed V and J ends, which lost 5 bases and 8 bases, there was a span of 24 bases. This CDR3 contains 16 residues. Germline values: CDR1 MDHEN, CDR2 SYDVKM. In nucleotides, the CDR3 is TGTGCCAGCAGTATAGGGGGGGCGCTCCAGGAGGAAGGCTACACCTTC. This codes for CASSIGGALQEEGYTF.

This clonotype turned up a few times. The genes are TRBV20-1 and TRBJ1-1, with TRBD1 matching over 7 bases. The CDR3 is 12 amino acids. Germline CDR1 DFQATT, CDR2 SNEGSKA (reference sequence). J lost 5 bases, V lost 6 bases, and 6 bases had no gene match. CDR3 DNA: TGCAGTGCCTATGACAGGGAAACTGAAGCTTTCTTT. This translates into CSAYDRETEAFF.

The chain couples TRBV24-1 to TRBJ1-4, with a possible D match to TRBD1 (6 bases). The germline V gene encodes CDR1 KGHDR and CDR2 SFDVKD. Trimming cost V 7 bases and J 8 bases, with 13 bases left between them. This CDR3 contains 13 residues. CDR3 region: CATRRGPGEKLFF. CDR3 sequence (DNA): TGTGCCACCAGGCGGGGGCCCGGCGAAAAACTGTTTTTT.

Comments on this clonotype: A much larger clone is a single base away; this may be a read error. The gene calls are TRBV20-1 and TRBJ2-7; 7 bases fit TRBD2. Germline assignment: CDR1 DFQATT and CDR2 SNEGSKA (reference sequence). Trimming took 3 bases from V and 3 from J; bases not matched to a gene: 11. The CDR3 sequence is 15 residues long. In nucleotides, the CDR3 is TGCAGTGCTAGGGGCGTGGGGGGGGGGGTCTACGAGCAGTACTTC. Its protein is CSARGVGGGVYEQYF.

The rearrangement links TRBV5-1 to TRBJ1-6, with D unclear. Looked up from germline, CDR1 is SGHRS and CDR2 is YFSETQ. The CDR3 runs 13 residues. V was cut by 1 base and J by 10 bases, with 9 bases left in between. The CDR3 DNA reads TGCGCCAGCAGCTTGATTCCAGAGTCACCCCTCCACTTT. It yields the protein CASSLIPESPLHF.

The chain employs TRBV12-3 or TRBV12-4 and TRBJ1-6; TRBD1 matches at 8 bases. This CDR3 is 15 amino acids long. Losses at the gene ends were 5 bases for V and 6 bases for J; bases not matched to a gene: 6. The CDR3 sequence: CASSPTGVVNSPLHF. The CDR3 DNA is TGTGCCAGCAGTCCGACAGGGGTGGTTAATTCACCCCTCCACTTT.